Presented here are 26 T cell receptor beta chains from one specimen sequenced in a study of early stage breast cancer tumors. Sequencing was performed with immunoSEQ multiplex PCR; in TCRdb, only in-frame clones are kept and a portion is missing. Among 45,000 to 60,000 clones, 65% to 90% were seen once, and the ten largest hold about 1.5%. The sample taken for sequencing was blood. The origin of the receptors is a person between 50 and 60 years old with breast cancer.

The rearrangement links TRBV19 to TRBJ2-2, with 8 bases identical to TRBD1. The CDR3 contains 17 residues. V dropped 3 bases and J dropped 4; count of bases not matched to a gene: 10. The germline CDR1 and CDR2 sequences are LNHDA and SQIVND (reference sequence). CDR3 coding DNA: TGTGCCAGTAGTATGTTCAGGGGGCAGGGGGGCACCGGGGAGCTGTTTTTT. Encoded protein: CASSMFRGQGGTGELFF.

This clone came up a few times. The V call is TRBV6-6, the J call TRBJ2-2, with 7 nucleotides matching TRBD1. The CDR3 is 14 amino acids. Trimming took 4 bases from V and 9 from J; bases not matched to a gene: 8. Per germline, CDR1 MNHNY and CDR2 SVGAGI (reference sequence). CDR3 DNA: TGTGCCAGCAGTTCAGGGACAGCCGACCGGGAGCTGTTTTTT. Its translation: CASSSGTADRELFF.

The rearrangement links TRBV29-1 to TRBJ2-1; 8 bases are shared with TRBD2. This CDR3 contains 13 residues. The V gene's germline CDR1 is SQVTM and CDR2 ANQGSEA. Unmatched junction bases numbered 10, after V lost 8 bases and J lost 7 bases. The CDR3 loop is CSTLAGLGNEQFF. DNA for the CDR3: TGCAGCACGTTAGCGGGACTAGGGAATGAGCAGTTCTTC.

The rearrangement links TRBV19 to TRBJ1-2; tentatively, D is TRBD1 (5 bases). This CDR3 has 14 amino acids. The germline V gene has CDR1 LNHDA and CDR2 SQIVND (reference sequence). V lost 6 bases, J lost 4 bases, and 15 bases lay in between. Here the CDR3 reads CASSTPSRVYGYTF. CDR3 in DNA: TGTGCCAGTAGCACACCGAGCAGGGTCTATGGCTACACCTTC. Full variable domain (missing parts from reference TRBV19 and TRBJ1-2): DGGITQSPKYLFRKEGQNVTLSCEQNLNHDAMYWYRQDPGQGLRLIYYSQIVNDFQKGDIAEGYSVSREKKESFPLTVTSAQKNPTAFYLCASSTPSRVYGYTFGSGTRLTVV.

CDR3 region: CASSLVWGLVAGELFF. The CDR3 nucleotides are TGTGCCAGCAGCTTGGTGTGGGGGTTAGTGGCCGGGGAGCTGTTTTTT. The chain links TRBV5-5 to TRBJ2-2; tentatively, D is TRBD1 or TRBD2 (5 bases each). CDR1 is SGHKS and CDR2 is YYEKEE in the germline V gene (reference sequence). V lost 0 bases and J lost 6, with 15 bases in between. The CDR3 totals 16 residues. The full variable domain, in which reference TRBV5-5 and TRBJ2-2 provide the parts outside the CDR3, is DAGVTQSPTHLIKTRGQQVTLRCSPISGHKSVSWYQQVLGQGPQFIFQYYEKEERGRGNFPDRFSARQFPNYSSELNVNALLLGDSALYLCASSLVWGLVAGELFFGEGSRLTVL.

The V call is TRBV7-2, the J call TRBJ2-7; TRBD2 agrees at 12 bases. Germline CDR1 SGHTA, CDR2 FQGNSA. This CDR3 region has 15 residues. The V and J ends lost 5 bases and 5 bases, in that order; junction bases with no gene match: 7. The CDR3 nucleotides are TGTGCCAGCAGCCTTCGACTAGCGGGGGCCAACGAGCAGTACTTC. Amino acid sequence: CASSLRLAGANEQYF. The full variable domain, in which reference TRBV7-2 and TRBJ2-7 provide the parts outside the CDR3, is GAGVSQSPSNKVTEKGKDVELRCDPISGHTALYWYRQSLGQGLEFLIYFQGNSAPDKSGLPSDRFSAERTGGSVSTLTIQRTQQEDSAVYLCASSLRLAGANEQYFGPGTRLTVT.

This clone is medium-sized in the sample. The rearrangement links TRBV19 to TRBJ1-2; D ambiguous. V was trimmed by 7 bases and J by 8 bases, leaving 14 bases between them. Germline CDR1 is LNHDA and CDR2 is SQIVND (reference sequence). The CDR3 covers 12 residues. The CDR3 region is CASIDTFGGYTF. Written as DNA, the CDR3 is TGTGCCAGTATAGACACCTTTGGAGGCTACACCTTC.

This clone appeared once. V gene TRBV7-3 combines with J gene TRBJ2-2, with D possibly being TRBD1 or TRBD2 (5 bases each). The CDR3 contains 14 residues. The V end lost 6 bases, the J end lost 3 bases, and 11 bases lay between the germline ends. Germline V gene data show CDR1 as SGHTA and CDR2 as FQGTGA. CDR3 region: CASSSGRHTGELFF. The CDR3 DNA reads as TGTGCCAGCAGTTCGGGACGGCACACCGGGGAGCTGTTTTTT.

The rearrangement joins TRBV29-1 to TRBJ1-2; D remains ambiguous. CDR3 length equals 12 residues. Germline V gene data show CDR1 as SQVTM and CDR2 as ANQGSEA. The V end lost 7 bases, the J end lost 3 bases, and 12 bases lay between the germline ends. DNA for the CDR3: TGCAGCGCTGGAAACCGGGACTATGGCTACACCTTC. This gives the protein CSAGNRDYGYTF.

The CDR3: CAWSTAGVDQPQHF. DNA for the CDR3: TGTGCCTGGAGTACGGCAGGGGTTGATCAGCCCCAGCATTTT. V usage is TRBV30 and J usage is TRBJ1-5; D might be TRBD1 (6 bases). Germline V gene data show CDR1 as GTSNPN and CDR2 as SVGIG (reference sequence). Trimming pared 2 bases from V and 5 bases from J, leaving 13 bases between. The CDR3 has 14 residues. Full variable domain (rest looked up from reference TRBV30 and TRBJ1-5): SQTIHQWPATLVQPVGSPLSLECTVEGTSNPNLYWYRQAAGRGLQLLFYSVGIGQISSEVPQNLSASRPQDRQFILSSKKLLLSDSGFYLCAWSTAGVDQPQHFGDGTRLSIL.

The chain couples TRBV28 to TRBJ1-4, with D possibly matching TRBD1 (5 bases). Germline V gives CDR1 MDHEN, CDR2 SYDVKM. The CDR3 is 13 amino acids. V was trimmed by 2 bases and J by 14 bases, leaving 15 bases between them. The CDR3 nucleotides read TGTGCCAGCAGTTTAATGGGGCAGGGTGGGCTGTTTTTT. This sequence encodes CASSLMGQGGLFF.

The rearrangement joins TRBV30 to TRBJ1-1, with unresolved D. CDR1 and CDR2 from the germline V gene are GTSNPN and SVGIG (reference sequence). Deletions cut 4 bases from V and 1 base from J, with 7 bases between. The CDR3 loop spans 12 amino acids. CDR3: CAWTVGNTEAFF. CDR3 coding DNA: TGTGCCTGGACGGTCGGGAACACTGAAGCTTTCTTT.

This chain links TRBV7-8 with TRBJ2-3; maybe TRBD2 (5 bases). This CDR3 has 15 amino acids. CDR1 and CDR2 from the germline V gene are SGHVS and FQNEAQ. The V and J ends lost 5 bases and 2 bases respectively, with 14 bases between them. CDR3 nucleotide sequence: TGTGCCAGCAGCCCCCTCGGGAAAATCACAGATACGCAGTATTTT. Its protein is CASSPLGKITDTQYF.

V and J are TRBV27 and TRBJ2-6; D remains unclear. The CDR3 runs to 13 residues. CDR1 MNHEY and CDR2 SMNVEV come from the germline V gene (reference sequence). V gave up 3 bases and J gave up 0 bases, with 0 bases separating them. This CDR3 reads CASSFSGANVLTF. The CDR3 nucleotides read TGTGCCAGCAGTTTCTCTGGGGCCAACGTCCTGACTTTC.

V gene TRBV6-5 combines with J gene TRBJ1-2; D is undetermined. The CDR3 runs to 14 residues. Germline V gene lookup returns CDR1 MNHEY and CDR2 SVGAGI. Trimming left V 4 bases short and J 2 bases short, with 11 bases between. The CDR3 is CASSSDTGNYGYTF. The CDR3, as DNA: TGTGCCAGCAGTTCTGACACCGGGAACTATGGCTACACCTTC.

This clone was found once. The chain joins TRBV7-9 to TRBJ1-4; the D gene is possibly TRBD1 (6 bases). V lost 2 bases to trimming and J lost 2 bases, with 12 bases between them. The CDR3 contains 16 residues. Looked up from germline, CDR1 is SEHNR and CDR2 is FQNEAQ (reference sequence). CDR3 protein: CASSLTGTPTNEKLFF. CDR3 bases: TGTGCCAGCAGCTTAACTGGGACACCTACTAATGAAAAACTGTTTTTT.

The chain uses TRBV6-5 and TRBJ1-3; the D is unclear. Germline V lookup: CDR1 MNHEY, CDR2 SVGAGI. This CDR3 is 11 amino acids long. Trimming removed 3 bases from V and 10 bases from J, with 7 bases in between. In DNA form, the CDR3 reads TGTGCCAGCAGTTATCAGAGTACCATATATTTT. It translates to CASSYQSTIYF.

The chain couples TRBV4-1 to TRBJ2-1, with D uncertain. This CDR3 spans 12 amino acids. The ends were cut back, 1 base at V and 8 bases at J, with 6 bases in the middle. Germline CDR1 MGHRA, CDR2 YSYEKL. CDR3 DNA: TGCGCCAGCAGCCAAGCTACCCATGAGCAGTTCTTC. Encoded protein: CASSQATHEQFF.

The chain recombines TRBV27 with TRBJ2-1; 9 bases line up with TRBD1. Germline V gives CDR1 MNHEY, CDR2 SMNVEV (reference sequence). This CDR3 contains 14 residues. V dropped 3 bases and J dropped 7; count of bases not matched to a gene: 4. The CDR3 DNA sequence: TGTGCCAGCAGTTTCGACAGGGGGTCGAATGAGCAGTTCTTC. Its translation: CASSFDRGSNEQFF.

The chain uses TRBV6-5 and TRBJ2-5, with 7 bases that match TRBD1. V lost 6 bases and J lost 2; bases outside the gene matches: 3. Looked up from germline, CDR1 is MNHEY and CDR2 is SVGAGI. The CDR3 covers 13 residues. The CDR3 sequence is CASRPRGQETQYF. The CDR3 DNA reads as TGTGCCAGCAGGCCCAGGGGGCAAGAGACCCAGTACTTC.

This clone was detected only once. The CDR3 spells CASSLLLSSGNYEQYF. DNA of the CDR3: TGTGCCAGCAGCTTACTTCTTTCTAGCGGGAACTACGAGCAGTACTTC. The chain couples TRBV11-2 to TRBJ2-7; 9 bases line up with TRBD2. V was pared by 2 bases and J by 3 bases, with 8 bases of the junction left unmatched. Germline CDR1 SGHAT, CDR2 FQNNGV. The CDR3 runs to 16 residues.

The V gene is TRBV19, the J gene TRBJ2-2; either TRBD1 or TRBD2 may fit D (6 bases each). Germline CDR1 is LNHDA and CDR2 is SQIVND (reference sequence). This CDR3 has 14 amino acids. The V end was cut by 3 bases, the J end by 5 bases, with 10 bases between. CDR3 DNA: TGTGCCAGTAGTATTAGGGGGGTAACCGGGGAGCTGTTTTTT. This sequence encodes CASSIRGVTGELFF.

About this clone: Different DNA sequences within this sample yield the same CDR3. The chain couples TRBV7-6 to TRBJ2-7; 7 positions match TRBD2. This CDR3 has 16 amino acids. Germline V gives CDR1 SGHVS, CDR2 FNYEAQ. V trimming: 5 bases; J trimming: 2 bases; junction bases outside the gene matches: 12. Written as DNA, the CDR3 is TGTGCCAGCAGCGCTAACGAGGCGGGAGCGGCCTACGAGCAGTACTTC. The encoded protein is CASSANEAGAAYEQYF. Full variable domain (rest looked up from reference TRBV7-6 and TRBJ2-7): GAGVSQSPRYKVTKRGQDVALRCDPISGHVSLYWYRQALGQGPEFLTYFNYEAQQDKSGLPNDRFSAERPEGSISTLTIQRTEQRDSAMYRCASSANEAGAAYEQYFGPGTRLTVT.

The chain has TRBV5-5 and TRBJ2-7; the D gene is possibly TRBD2 (6 bases). V was trimmed by 4 bases and J by 0 bases, leaving 14 bases between them. CDR1 and CDR2 (germline): SGHKS, YYEKEE (reference sequence). The CDR3 has 15 residues. CDR3 in amino acids: CASSPPQRVSYEQYF. Here the CDR3 DNA reads TGTGCCAGCAGCCCCCCTCAGCGGGTCTCCTACGAGCAGTACTTC.

The gene calls are TRBV5-6 and TRBJ2-3, with no clear D. Germline assignment: CDR1 SGHDT and CDR2 YYEEEE. The germline V and J ends were trimmed by 5 bases and 4 bases, with 8 bases remaining between them. The CDR3 extends over 12 amino acids. CDR3 sequence: CASRSVADTQYF. The CDR3 DNA reads as TGTGCCAGCAGATCGGTTGCAGATACGCAGTATTTT.

There are a few counts of this clone. The V and J genes are TRBV7-9 and TRBJ1-2; D not certain. V was shortened by 5 bases and J by 7 bases, with 17 bases between the two germline ends. CDR1 and CDR2 (germline): SEHNR, FQNEAQ (reference sequence). The CDR3 consists of 14 residues. CDR3: CASSLSGTTPGYTF. CDR3 DNA: TGTGCCAGCAGCCTCAGCGGCACCACACCTGGCTACACCTTC.